These 30 T cell receptor beta chains were all obtained from the same sample, sequenced in a study of post-analysis software for immune sequencing data. Study observations and caveats: TRBV5-6, TRBV5-1 and TRBV20-1 were among 4 or 5 TRBV segments more frequent in patients than controls.

Unique molecular identifiers were carried by the TCR beta cDNA libraries. TCRdb redid the calling of the PCR reads with MiXCR, one entry per CDR3 protein. The table lists over 300,000 distinct CDR3 sequences, 30% to 45% of them singletons. Antigen specificity for these receptors is unknown. The source material was blood. Receptor source: a girl aged 5-17 years with multiple sclerosis.

This clonotype occurred a few times. The chain joins TRBV7-9 to TRBJ2-3; 13 positions match TRBD2. Germline CDR1 SEHNR, CDR2 FQNEAQ (reference sequence). The CDR3 is made up of 15 amino acids. Trimming took 5 bases from V and 5 from J; bases not matched to a gene: 4. In DNA, the CDR3 is TGTGCCAGCAGCCAACTAGCGGGGGGGCTAGATACGCAGTATTTT. This gives the protein CASSQLAGGLDTQYF.

The DNA for the CDR3 is TGTGCCAGCAGTTCCCCACAGGGGGCGATAGGGGAGACCCAGTACTTC. Protein: CASSSPQGAIGETQYF. The chain carries TRBV28 and TRBJ2-5, with 9 bases fitting TRBD1. The CDR3 consists of 16 residues. Germline V gene data show CDR1 as MDHEN and CDR2 as SYDVKM. V was pared by 4 bases and J by 5 bases, with 11 bases of the junction left unmatched.

The V gene is TRBV12-3 or TRBV12-4, the J gene TRBJ2-7; D is ambiguous. The CDR3 loop spans 15 amino acids. The V end was cut by 5 bases, the J end by 6 bases, with 20 bases between. The CDR3 bases are TGTGCCAGCAGTCTCCGGGCTACTAAGATCGGCGAGCAGTACTTC. Translation gives CASSLRATKIGEQYF.

This clonotype occurred a few times. The chain couples TRBV4-1 to TRBJ2-5; TRBD1 or TRBD2 may be the D gene (5 bases each). CDR1 MGHRA and CDR2 YSYEKL come from the germline V gene. Between the trimmed V and J ends, which lost 4 bases and 5 bases, there was a span of 14 bases. The CDR3 contains 14 residues. The CDR3 here is CASSPWGSGETQYF. The CDR3 DNA is TGCGCCAGCAGCCCCTGGGGGAGCGGTGAGACCCAGTACTTC.

A note on this clonotype: The germline gene is not matched at one end of the junction; a read error may be the cause. The V call is TRBV27, the J call TRBJ2-6, with D perhaps TRBD1 (5 bases). CDR1 is MNHEY and CDR2 is SMNVEV in the germline V gene (reference sequence). CDR3 length: 16 residues. The CDR3 nucleotides are TGTGCCAGCGGGCGGCAGGGTCATTCTGGGGCCAACGTCCCGACTTTC. This translates into CASGRQGHSGANVPTF.

This clonotype turned up a few times. This sequence joins TRBV25-1 and TRBJ2-3; D is undetermined. CDR1 and CDR2 (germline): MGHDK, SYGVNS. This CDR3 has 15 residues. Trimming took off 1 base at V and 2 bases at J, with 10 bases between the two ends. The CDR3 sequence is CASSECYPFTDTQYF. The DNA of the CDR3 is TGTGCCAGCAGTGAATGCTACCCTTTCACAGATACGCAGTATTTT.

V and J are TRBV4-1 and TRBJ1-2, with D perhaps TRBD1 (6 bases). Trimming shortened V by 4 bases and J by 7 bases, and 16 bases separated the two germline ends. Germline CDR1 and CDR2: MGHRA and YSYEKL. The CDR3 consists of 14 residues. The CDR3 region is CASSPPGVGGGYTF. CDR3 sequence (DNA): TGCGCCAGCAGCCCGCCAGGGGTTGGTGGTGGCTACACCTTC.

The chain has TRBV12-3 or TRBV12-4 and TRBJ2-7; perhaps TRBD1 as D (5 bases). V was shortened by 6 bases and J by 2 bases, with 17 bases between the two germline ends. The CDR3 has 15 amino acids. The CDR3 reads CASSITPRVPYEQYF. The CDR3 nucleotides are TGTGCCAGCAGCATAACTCCCAGGGTACCCTACGAGCAGTACTTC.

The V gene is TRBV12-3 or TRBV12-4, the J gene TRBJ2-3, with D perhaps TRBD2 (7 bases). There are 14 residues in the CDR3. V was trimmed by 6 bases and J by 4 bases, leaving 14 bases between them. CDR3 in amino acids: CASSNRGAADTQYF. The CDR3 bases are TGTGCCAGCAGCAATCGGGGGGCAGCAGATACGCAGTATTTT.

The chain joins TRBV11-1 to TRBJ1-2; D is unclear. CDR3 length: 16 residues. CDR1 and CDR2 (germline): SGHAT, FQDESV (reference sequence). Trimming pared 4 bases from V and 5 bases from J, leaving 20 bases between. In DNA, the CDR3 is TGTGCCAGCAGCTCCTCCTCCGGTGGTGGCAGATATGGCTACACCTTC. This codes for CASSSSSGGGRYGYTF.

This clonotype showed up just a few times. This chain joins TRBV5-1 and TRBJ1-2, with D possibly matching TRBD1 (5 bases). The CDR3 is 14 amino acids. With 0 bases removed from V and 3 bases from J, the gap between germline ends came to 9 bases. The germline gives CDR1 SGHRS, CDR2 YFSETQ. The CDR3 nucleotides read TGCGCCAGCAGCTTGGCCGGGGACTACTATGGCTACACCTTC. Amino acids: CASSLAGDYYGYTF.

This chain links TRBV25-1 with TRBJ1-1; a possible D gene is TRBD1 (5 bases). CDR1 is MGHDK, CDR2 SYGVNS, per germline. CDR3 length: 11 amino acids. In DNA form, the CDR3 reads TGTGCTGTGGGGCTGAACACTGAAGCTTTCTTT. This translates into CAVGLNTEAFF. The full variable domain, its missing parts supplied by reference TRBV25-1 and TRBJ1-1, is EADIYQTPRYLVIGTGKKITLECSQTMGHDKMYWYQQDPGMELHLIHYSYGVNSTEKGDLSSESTVSRIRTEHFPLTLESARPSHTSQYLCAVGLNTEAFFGQGTRLTVV.

This clonotype was recorded a few times. A much larger clonotype is one base distant, so this may be a read error. The J gene is TRBJ2-5, the V gene TRBV29-1; 8 nucleotides agree with TRBD1. The length of the CDR3 is 15 residues. Germline lookup yields CDR1 SQVTM and CDR2 ANQGSEA. The V gene end was trimmed by 8 bases and the J gene end by 3 bases; junction bases not matched to a gene: 14. Written as DNA, the CDR3 is TGCAGCATTGCCGACCAGGACAGGGTGGAAGAGACCCAGTACTTC. As protein: CSIADQDRVEETQYF.

The chain combines TRBV7-9 with TRBJ1-1; D may be TRBD1 (5 bases). The ends were cut back, 4 bases at V and 3 bases at J, with 12 bases in the middle. CDR1 is SEHNR and CDR2 is FQNEAQ in the germline V gene (reference sequence). CDR3 length: 14 residues. CDR3 amino acids: CASSSPAGDTEAFF. The CDR3 DNA is TGTGCCAGCAGCTCCCCCGCGGGGGACACTGAAGCTTTCTTT.

This clonotype has only a few counts. The chain uses TRBV10-3 and TRBJ2-4; D not certain. CDR1 ENHRY and CDR2 SYGVKD come from the germline V gene. V was cut by 3 bases and J by 4 bases, with 13 bases left in between. This CDR3 spans 15 amino acids. CDR3 coding DNA: TGTGCCATCAGTGATAGTTGGGGTAGGAAAAACATTCAGTACTTC. Amino acids: CAISDSWGRKNIQYF.

About this clonotype itself: A clone one base away is much larger, so this may be a read error. In nucleotides, the CDR3 is TGTGCTAGCAGCTGGGGACCCCGCGGGGATACGCAGTATTTT. As protein: CASSWGPRGDTQYF. This sequence joins TRBV7-7 and TRBJ2-3, with D perhaps matching TRBD1 or TRBD2 (5 bases each). From germline, CDR1 is SSHAT and CDR2 FNYEAQ (reference sequence). CDR3 length equals 14 residues.

The table lists this clonotype with many counts. The V gene is TRBV6-5, the J gene TRBJ2-5; D remains unclear. This CDR3 is built from 11 residues. CDR1 is MNHEY, CDR2 SVGAGI, per germline. Trimming took 4 bases from V and 6 from J, leaving 6 bases between them. CDR3 DNA: TGTGCCAGCAGTTCCACACAGACCCAGTACTTC. This encodes CASSSTQTQYF.

This chain links TRBV7-6 with TRBJ1-1, with 7 bases aligning to TRBD1. The CDR3 contains 15 residues. Per the germline V gene, CDR1 is SGHVS and CDR2 is FNYEAQ. J gave up 0 bases and V 5 bases, and 6 bases lay outside the gene matches. The CDR3 bases are TGTGCCAGCAGCCCAAATACAGGGGTGAACACTGAAGCTTTCTTT. It codes for CASSPNTGVNTEAFF.

This clonotype was found many times. V usage is TRBV12-3 or TRBV12-4 and J usage is TRBJ2-3; D remains ambiguous. With 2 bases removed from V and 3 bases from J, the gap between germline ends came to 3 bases. This CDR3 is built from 12 residues. The CDR3 loop reads CASSLMTDTQYF. Written as DNA, the CDR3 is TGTGCCAGCAGTTTAATGACAGATACGCAGTATTTT.

This rearrangement joins TRBV7-9 to TRBJ1-2; D remains unclear. The CDR3 is 13 amino acids. The germline V and J ends were trimmed by 8 bases and 4 bases, with 14 bases remaining between them. Germline V gene lookup returns CDR1 SEHNR and CDR2 FQNEAQ (reference sequence). The CDR3 protein is CASARQAGYGYTF. The CDR3 nucleotides read TGTGCCAGCGCCCGTCAGGCTGGCTATGGCTACACCTTC.

The chain carries TRBV4-1 and TRBJ2-2; weak D call: TRBD2 (5 bases). Deletions cut 0 bases from V and 5 bases from J, with 7 bases between. CDR1 MGHRA and CDR2 YSYEKL come from the germline V gene. The CDR3 consists of 14 residues. Written as DNA, the CDR3 is TGCGCCAGCAGCCAAGAATCGGGGACCGGGGAGCTGTTTTTT. It specifies CASSQESGTGELFF.

The V call is TRBV7-2, the J call TRBJ2-7; D unclear. The germline V gene encodes CDR1 SGHTA and CDR2 FQGNSA. This CDR3 contains 14 residues. V shed 4 bases and J shed 4 bases, with 14 bases lying between them. The chain's CDR3 is CASSYPGVGYEQYF. CDR3 sequence (DNA): TGTGCCAGCAGCTACCCGGGTGTAGGGTACGAGCAGTACTTC.

The rearrangement joins TRBV20-1 to TRBJ2-2; TRBD2 is a possible D gene (7 bases). Trimming shortened V by 7 bases and J by 4 bases, and 16 bases separated the two germline ends. The CDR3 runs 14 residues. Looked up from germline, CDR1 is DFQATT and CDR2 is SNEGSKA (reference sequence). The CDR3 DNA follows: TGCAGTGTCCCTGGCGGGGGCTTCACCGGGGAGCTGTTTTTT. It specifies CSVPGGGFTGELFF.

This clonotype was picked up a small number of times. V gene TRBV7-2 combines with J gene TRBJ2-1; the match to TRBD1 covers 8 bases. The length of the CDR3 is 15 residues. The J segment lost 4 bases and the V segment lost 7 bases, leaving 9 bases of the junction unmatched. Germline V gene lookup returns CDR1 SGHTA and CDR2 FQGNSA. As DNA, the CDR3 is TGTGCCAGCAACACCCGGGACAGGTCGTACAATGAGCAGTTCTTC. It specifies CASNTRDRSYNEQFF.

V usage is TRBV6-2 or TRBV6-3 and J usage is TRBJ2-4, with D perhaps TRBD2 (6 bases). V was pared by 6 bases and J by 13 bases, with 19 bases between. This CDR3 is built from 13 residues. Germline V lookup: CDR1 MNHEY, CDR2 SVGEGT. As DNA, the CDR3 is TGTGCCAGCAGCCCCGGGGGTGCGAAGGAGCAGTACTTC. It is translated as CASSPGGAKEQYF.

The chain joins TRBV20-1 to TRBJ2-1, with 8 nucleotides matching TRBD1. The V and J ends lost 6 bases and 2 bases, in that order; junction bases with no gene match: 9. Germline V CDR1 and CDR2: DFQATT, SNEGSKA (reference sequence). CDR3 length: 15 amino acids. Written as DNA, the CDR3 is TGCAGTGCGCGGACAGGGAGTGGCGCCTACAATGAGCAGTTCTTC. This sequence encodes CSARTGSGAYNEQFF.

This clonotype has a single count. The rearrangement joins TRBV7-9 to TRBJ1-6; 7 bases are shared with TRBD1. This CDR3 comprises 13 residues. Germline V gene data show CDR1 as SEHNR and CDR2 as FQNEAQ (reference sequence). The V and J ends lost 8 bases and 12 bases, in that order; junction bases with no gene match: 10. CDR3 sequence reads: CASRQGGCVPLHF. The CDR3 nucleotides read TGTGCCAGCCGACAGGGCGGTTGTGTACCCCTCCACTTT.

This CDR3 reads CASSGLNSKNIQYF. In DNA form, the CDR3 reads TGTGCCAGCTCTGGACTTAATTCTAAAAACATTCAGTACTTC. This rearrangement joins TRBV7-9 to TRBJ2-4, with D perhaps matching TRBD2 (5 bases). CDR3 size: 14 residues. V dropped 8 bases and J dropped 4 bases, with 15 bases sitting between them. Germline V gene lookup returns CDR1 SEHNR and CDR2 FQNEAQ (reference sequence). Combining the CDR3 with reference TRBV7-9 and TRBJ2-4 gives the whole variable domain DTGVSQNPRHKITKRGQNVTFRCDPISEHNRLYWYRQTLGQGPEFLTYFQNEAQLEKSRLLSDRFSAERPKGSFSTLEIQRTEQGDSAMYLCASSGLNSKNIQYFGAGTRLSVL.

The genes are TRBV7-6 and TRBJ1-4, with D maybe TRBD1 (5 bases). V shed 5 bases and J shed 8 bases, with 21 bases lying between them. This CDR3 region has 16 residues. Germline CDR1 reads SGHVS; CDR2 reads FNYEAQ. The CDR3 sequence is CASSQRGMGDVEKLFF. The CDR3 nucleotides are TGTGCCAGCAGCCAACGAGGCATGGGGGACGTAGAAAAACTGTTTTTT. Drawing the rest from reference TRBV7-6 and TRBJ1-4, the complete variable domain is GAGVSQSPRYKVTKRGQDVALRCDPISGHVSLYWYRQALGQGPEFLTYFNYEAQQDKSGLPNDRFSAERPEGSISTLTIQRTEQRDSAMYRCASSQRGMGDVEKLFFGSGTQLSVL.

This clonotype was counted at least ten times. The chain recombines TRBV12-3 or TRBV12-4 with TRBJ2-7, with a possible D match to TRBD1 (5 bases). The CDR3 has 13 residues. V was trimmed by 2 bases and J by 2 bases, leaving 7 bases between them. Here the CDR3 DNA reads TGTGCCAGCAGTTTACAGGACACCTACGAGCAGTACTTC. The encoded protein is CASSLQDTYEQYF.